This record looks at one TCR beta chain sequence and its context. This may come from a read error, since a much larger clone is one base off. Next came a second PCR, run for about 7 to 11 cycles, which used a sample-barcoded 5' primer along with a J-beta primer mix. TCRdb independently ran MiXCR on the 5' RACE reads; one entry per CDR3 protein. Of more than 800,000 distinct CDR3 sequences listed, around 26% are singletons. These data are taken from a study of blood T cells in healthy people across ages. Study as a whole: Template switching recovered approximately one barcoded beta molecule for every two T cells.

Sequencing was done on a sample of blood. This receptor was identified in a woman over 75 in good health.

Here the CDR3 DNA reads TGCAGTGCTAGAGAGTCCGGGACAGGGGATGGCTACACCTTC. Amino acid sequence: CSARESGTGDGYTF. This chain links TRBV20-1 with TRBJ1-2; 10 nucleotides agree with TRBD1. Germline loops: CDR1 DFQATT, CDR2 SNEGSKA (reference sequence). The CDR3 contains 14 residues. V shed 0 bases, J shed 6 bases, and the junction held 4 bases outside the gene matches.